The 30 T cell receptor beta chains presented below share a single source sample, sequenced in a study of pediatric ulcerative colitis. Using immunoSEQ multiplex PCR, the repertoire was profiled, and TCRdb retains in-frame clones only, with some absent. Among tens of thousands of clones listed, more than 70% were seen once. One to two pinch biopsies were taken from the rectum during colonoscopy. The sequenced material came from gut tissue. The source is a boy aged 5-17 years with moderate ulcerative colitis.

The chain couples TRBV5-8 to TRBJ2-3; D perhaps matches TRBD1 (6 bases). CDR3 length equals 13 residues. Trimming pared 2 bases from V and 6 bases from J, leaving 10 bases between. Germline CDR1 SGHTS, CDR2 YDEGEE. CDR3 residues: CASSLPGVDTQYF. The CDR3 DNA is TGTGCCAGCAGCTTACCAGGGGTCGATACGCAGTATTTT.

The genes are TRBV27 and TRBJ2-3; D might be TRBD1 (5 bases). V lost 7 bases and J 7 bases, leaving 15 bases between the germline ends. CDR1 and CDR2 (germline): MNHEY, SMNVEV (reference sequence). This CDR3 is built from 13 residues. CDR3 residues: CASTPSGLYTQYF. The CDR3 DNA reads TGTGCCAGCACCCCCTCAGGGTTATATACGCAGTATTTT.

This chain joins TRBV15 and TRBJ2-3, with D perhaps matching TRBD1 (6 bases). This CDR3 region has 17 residues. Per germline, CDR1 LNHNV and CDR2 YYDKDF (reference sequence). Trimming shortened V by 3 bases and J by 2 bases, and 18 bases separated the two germline ends. The DNA of the CDR3 is TGTGCCACCAGCAGTGGGTGGGGGCGTTCTCACACAGATACGCAGTATTTT. Protein sequence: CATSSGWGRSHTDTQYF.

The chain links TRBV5-1 to TRBJ1-4, with a tentative D call TRBD1 (5 bases). Trimming pared 0 bases from V and 0 bases from J, leaving 15 bases between. The germline CDR1 and CDR2 sequences are SGHRS and YFSETQ. This CDR3 is 18 amino acids long. The CDR3 coding sequence is TGCGCCAGCAGCTTGGGTAGGGACTTTTCTACAACTAATGAAAAACTGTTTTTT. Translation gives CASSLGRDFSTTNEKLFF.

The rearrangement links TRBV18 to TRBJ1-5, with D tentatively TRBD1 (6 bases). V was shortened by 4 bases and J by 2 bases, with 21 bases between the two germline ends. Germline values: CDR1 KGHSH, CDR2 LQKENI. The CDR3 covers 18 residues. Here the CDR3 DNA reads TGTGCCAGCTCACGGGGGCCAAGACAGGTTCATCGCAATCAGCCCCAGCATTTT. Translation gives CASSRGPRQVHRNQPQHF.

The V gene is TRBV6-1, the J gene TRBJ1-5; no definite D call. Germline assignment: CDR1 MNHNS and CDR2 SASEGT. V lost 4 bases to trimming and J lost 10 bases, with 11 bases between them. The CDR3 consists of 12 residues. DNA of the CDR3: TGTGCCAGCAGTGGTTTCTCCGGACCCCAGCATTTT. Translation: CASSGFSGPQHF.

By its share, this clone is medium-sized. The rearrangement uses TRBV5-8 and TRBJ2-7; perhaps D is TRBD1 or TRBD2 (6 bases each). Trimming removed 2 bases at V and 3 bases at J, with 12 bases between. Germline CDR1 SGHTS, CDR2 YDEGEE. The CDR3 runs to 14 residues. This chain's CDR3 is CASSLKGGIYEQYF. The CDR3 DNA reads as TGTGCCAGCAGCTTAAAGGGGGGCATCTACGAGCAGTACTTC. Filled out from reference TRBV5-8 and TRBJ2-7, the complete variable domain reads EAGVTQSPTHLIKTRGQQATLRCSPISGHTSVYWYQQALGLGLQFLLWYDEGEERNRGNFPPRFSGRQFPNYSSELNVNALELEDSALYLCASSLKGGIYEQYFGPGTRLTVT.

The rearrangement links TRBV7-6 to TRBJ2-5; no firm D call. The CDR3 has 12 amino acids. Deletions cut 5 bases from V and 1 base from J, with 5 bases between. The germline gives CDR1 SGHVS, CDR2 FNYEAQ. For the CDR3, the DNA is TGTGCCAGCAGCGATCCCCAAGAGACCCAGTACTTC. This sequence encodes CASSDPQETQYF.

CDR3 bases: TGCGCCAGCAGCTTCCCCCGGGACGGAGTCACAGATACGCAGTATTTT. It yields the protein CASSFPRDGVTDTQYF. This chain connects TRBV5-1 to TRBJ2-3, with D possibly being TRBD1 or TRBD2 (5 bases each). The CDR3 covers 16 residues. The germline V and J ends were trimmed by 2 bases and 2 bases, with 15 bases remaining between them. CDR1 and CDR2 (germline): SGHRS, YFSETQ.

In this sample, this clone turned up once. This rearrangement joins TRBV29-1 to TRBJ2-5; a possible D gene is TRBD2 (6 bases). This CDR3 has 14 amino acids. Germline values: CDR1 SQVTM, CDR2 ANQGSEA. V dropped 5 bases and J dropped 5 bases, with 18 bases sitting between them. This chain's CDR3 is CSVPDRRAGETQYF. The DNA of the CDR3 is TGCAGCGTTCCCGATCGGAGGGCAGGGGAGACCCAGTACTTC.

The chain combines TRBV21-1 with TRBJ2-7; the DNA was not compared with TRBD2, the D call given in the table. TRBV21-1 is assigned pseudogene status. This CDR3 is 14 amino acids long. CDR3 bases: TGTGCCAGCAGCAAAGAGGGCGGGGGGCGCGAGCAGTACTTC. It encodes CASSKEGGGREQYF.

This clone was recorded a few times. V gene TRBV9 combines with J gene TRBJ1-2; D not resolved. V was trimmed by 8 bases and J by 4 bases, leaving 18 bases between them. The CDR3 runs 14 residues. Germline V lookup: CDR1 SGDLS, CDR2 YYNGEE. The CDR3 region is CASRSQASLYGYTF. The CDR3, as DNA: TGTGCCAGTCGGTCGCAGGCGTCACTCTATGGCTACACCTTC.

The chain employs TRBV27 and TRBJ2-1, with D tentatively TRBD2 (5 bases). This CDR3 comprises 14 residues. Trimming stripped 7 bases from V and 3 bases from J, with 13 bases between. The V gene's germline CDR1 is MNHEY and CDR2 SMNVEV (reference sequence). The CDR3 reads CASKETTDYNEQFF. DNA of the CDR3: TGTGCCAGCAAGGAGACTACAGACTACAATGAGCAGTTCTTC.

CDR3 sequence reads: CASSMNTLAGPQETQYF. The CDR3 DNA is TGTGCCAGTAGTATGAATACCCTAGCGGGCCCCCAAGAGACCCAGTACTTC. This chain connects TRBV19 to TRBJ2-5; 8 bases are shared with TRBD2. Germline CDR1 LNHDA, CDR2 SQIVND (reference sequence). J lost 1 base, V lost 3 bases, and 10 bases had no gene match. This CDR3 comprises 17 residues.

The CDR3 region is CASSVTGGTEAFF. As DNA, the CDR3 is TGTGCCAGCAGCGTAACAGGGGGCACTGAAGCTTTCTTT. The V gene is TRBV9, the J gene TRBJ1-1; 8 nucleotides match TRBD1. Per the germline V gene, CDR1 is SGDLS and CDR2 is YYNGEE. CDR3 length: 13 amino acids. V was pared by 1 base and J by 4 bases, with 0 bases of the junction left unmatched.

The chain joins TRBV7-9 to TRBJ2-5; D is perhaps TRBD2 (6 bases). The V gene lost 3 bases and the J gene lost 2 bases, with 13 bases spanning the gap. The germline V gene has CDR1 SEHNR and CDR2 FQNEAQ (reference sequence). This CDR3 spans 15 amino acids. As DNA, the CDR3 is TGTGCCAGCAGCTTGTCCGGGAGTTCTCAAGAGACCCAGTACTTC. Translated, it gives CASSLSGSSQETQYF.

The rearrangement uses TRBV5-4 and TRBJ2-1; no reliable D call. The V end was cut by 5 bases, the J end by 0 bases, with 9 bases between. Germline assignment: CDR1 SGHNT and CDR2 YYREEE (reference sequence). The CDR3 sequence is 14 residues long. The CDR3 region is CASRGPSSYNEQFF. CDR3 bases: TGTGCCAGCAGAGGACCGAGCTCCTACAATGAGCAGTTCTTC. Drawing the rest from reference TRBV5-4 and TRBJ2-1, the complete variable domain is ETGVTQSPTHLIKTRGQQVTLRCSSQSGHNTVSWYQQALGQGPQFIFQYYREEENGRGNFPPRFSGLQFPNYSSELNVNALELDDSALYLCASRGPSSYNEQFFGPGTRLTVL.

V usage is TRBV5-1 and J usage is TRBJ2-4; D ambiguous. Trimming took off 3 bases at V and 1 base at J, with 8 bases between the two ends. CDR3 length: 14 amino acids. Germline V gene lookup returns CDR1 SGHRS and CDR2 YFSETQ. The CDR3 region is CASSSLTAKNIQYF. As DNA, the CDR3 is TGCGCCAGCAGCTCCTTGACGGCCAAAAACATTCAGTACTTC.

V gene TRBV9 combines with J gene TRBJ2-1, with D perhaps TRBD2 (7 bases). Germline loops: CDR1 SGDLS, CDR2 YYNGEE. Trimming took off 0 bases at V and 2 bases at J, with 12 bases between the two ends. There are 16 residues in the CDR3. As DNA, the CDR3 is TGTGCCAGCAGCGTAGTAACGGGGGGCCCCTACAATGAGCAGTTCTTC. Its protein is CASSVVTGGPYNEQFF.

This chain links TRBV18 with TRBJ2-3, with D tentatively TRBD1 (5 bases). The V end lost 8 bases, the J end lost 5 bases, and 11 bases lay between the germline ends. The CDR3 totals 12 residues. CDR1 and CDR2 (germline): KGHSH, LQKENI. CDR3 residues: CASQRGGDTQYF. As DNA, the CDR3 is TGTGCCAGCCAAAGGGGTGGAGATACGCAGTATTTT.

The chain employs TRBV7-2 and TRBJ2-3; the D gene is possibly TRBD2 (6 bases). The CDR3 length is 13 residues. Trimming shortened V by 5 bases and J by 5 bases, and 11 bases separated the two germline ends. Germline assignment: CDR1 SGHTA and CDR2 FQGNSA. The CDR3 DNA follows: TGTGCCAGCAGCCCGTACGGGGGAGATACGCAGTATTTT. Amino acids: CASSPYGGDTQYF.

The rearrangement joins TRBV2 to TRBJ2-7; D gene unclear. CDR1 and CDR2 (germline): SNHLY, FYNNEI. This CDR3 is built from 14 residues. V was clipped by 6 bases and J by 0 bases, with 12 bases between them. The CDR3 bases are TGTGCCAGCAGCTACAACCACGACTCCTACGAGCAGTACTTC. Translated, it gives CASSYNHDSYEQYF.

The chain carries TRBV7-2 and TRBJ1-2, with D hard to call. The CDR3 is made up of 15 amino acids. Between the trimmed V and J ends, which lost 1 base and 2 bases, there was a span of 11 bases. CDR1 and CDR2 from the germline V gene are SGHTA and FQGNSA. The chain's CDR3 is CASSLVGHFNYGYTF. The CDR3, as DNA: TGTGCCAGCAGCTTAGTAGGGCATTTCAACTATGGCTACACCTTC.

The V and J genes are TRBV5-1 and TRBJ1-1; D is undetermined. CDR3 length: 14 amino acids. V gave up 1 base and J gave up 0 bases, with 7 bases separating them. Per germline, CDR1 SGHRS and CDR2 YFSETQ. CDR3 sequence (DNA): TGCGCCAGCAGCTTGTTAACACTGAACACTGAAGCTTTCTTT. Translated: CASSLLTLNTEAFF.

This clone appeared a few times. The chain recombines TRBV10-1 with TRBJ1-5; TRBD1 might be the D (5 bases). The CDR3 contains 14 residues. CDR1 is WNHNN, CDR2 SYGVQD, per germline (reference sequence). V was shortened by 7 bases and J by 2 bases, with 12 bases between the two germline ends. The CDR3: CASNPQGGNQPQHF. The DNA of the CDR3 is TGCGCCAGCAACCCACAAGGGGGCAATCAGCCCCAGCATTTT.

This clone was detected only a few times. This chain joins TRBV2 and TRBJ1-2; D not resolved. The CDR3 totals 12 residues. The ends were cut back, 7 bases at V and 7 bases at J, with 13 bases in the middle. Germline lookup yields CDR1 SNHLY and CDR2 FYNNEI. CDR3 sequence (DNA): TGTGCCAGCATAGAGGGTCCCTTTGGCTACACCTTC. Its translation: CASIEGPFGYTF.

The rearrangement joins TRBV5-4 to TRBJ2-7; D may correspond to TRBD1 or TRBD2 (5 bases each). Germline lookup yields CDR1 SGHNT and CDR2 YYREEE (reference sequence). The CDR3 sequence is 15 residues long. V dropped 0 bases and J dropped 6 bases, with 16 bases sitting between them. CDR3 protein: CASSLAPGSEREQYF. As DNA, the CDR3 is TGTGCCAGCAGCTTGGCCCCAGGGAGTGAGCGCGAGCAGTACTTC.

A few counts support this clone. The chain joins TRBV7-9 to TRBJ1-2; D might be TRBD1 (5 bases). The V and J ends lost 5 bases and 4 bases respectively, with 11 bases between them. Germline CDR1 SEHNR, CDR2 FQNEAQ (reference sequence). The CDR3 spans 13 residues. This chain's CDR3 is CASSLGVGYGYTF. In nucleotides, the CDR3 is TGTGCCAGCAGCCTAGGGGTAGGCTATGGCTACACCTTC.

The chain has TRBV7-6 and TRBJ2-3; D is ambiguous. V was cut by 2 bases and J by 4 bases, with 13 bases left in between. The germline V gene has CDR1 SGHVS and CDR2 FNYEAQ. This CDR3 has 15 amino acids. DNA of the CDR3: TGTGCCAGCAGCTTAAGCGCGGTTGGTCCAGATACGCAGTATTTT. Protein product: CASSLSAVGPDTQYF.

V and J are TRBV2 and TRBJ2-2; TRBD1 matches at 10 bases. The V gene end was trimmed by 7 bases and the J gene end by 4 bases; junction bases not matched to a gene: 3. The germline V gene has CDR1 SNHLY and CDR2 FYNNEI. This CDR3 spans 14 amino acids. The CDR3 spells CASTGTGATGELFF. In DNA, the CDR3 is TGTGCCAGCACGGGGACAGGGGCCACCGGGGAGCTGTTTTTT.